This TCR beta chain comes out of a study of cytomegalovirus exposure and HLA in healthy donors. Use of 60 Vbeta and 13 Jbeta primers characterized the PCR. Method: immunoSEQ multiplex PCR; TCRdb's copy keeps in-frame clones and lacks some. This sample carries some 160,000 clones, over 70% of them seen once, and the ten largest clones take 6.5% to 9%. Findings and limits, study-wide: Specificity for CMV antigens was confirmed in vitro for a few of the CMV-associated chains. Across donors, most TCRs were seen rarely, yet some public ones were widespread.

This clone has just one count. Its antigen remains unknown. CDR1 is LNHDA, CDR2 SQIVND, per germline (reference sequence). After removal of 5 bases from V and 1 base from J, the junction contained 4 bases not matched to a gene. This CDR3 contains 15 residues. Sequenced material: PBMCs. The chain joins TRBV19 to TRBJ2-2; 7 bases line up with TRBD1. The source of this sequence is a woman aged 40 to 50 in good health and CMV-seropositive. The CDR3 spells CASSRRTGNTGELFF. In DNA form, the CDR3 reads TGTGCCAGTAGTCGGCGGACAGGGAACACCGGGGAGCTGTTTTTT.